Below are 24 T cell receptor beta chains sequenced from a single sample in a study of shared clonotypes between healthy human individuals. The assay was immunoSEQ multiplex PCR, and TCRdb's table has in-frame clones only and misses some. The repertoire holds around 1.5 million clones, with around 98% as singletons. Sequenced sample: naive CD4+ T cells sorted from blood. Subset described: CD45RA+ positively selected. Source of these receptors: a man younger than 40 in good health.

The chain carries TRBV5-1 and TRBJ2-3; D is unclear. V lost 3 bases and J lost 6, with 8 bases in between. Per the germline V gene, CDR1 is SGHRS and CDR2 is YFSETQ. The CDR3 length is 12 residues. The CDR3 coding sequence is TGCGCCAGCAGCTCTAATTTGGATACGCAGTATTTT. It is translated as CASSSNLDTQYF.

This clone was seen only once. This rearrangement joins TRBV20-1 to TRBJ1-2; perhaps TRBD1 as D (5 bases). The germline CDR1 and CDR2 sequences are DFQATT and SNEGSKA (reference sequence). Deletions cut 6 bases from V and 10 bases from J, with 15 bases between. This CDR3 spans 11 amino acids. CDR3 coding DNA: TGCAGTGCGCCATCGGGGCGAGACTACACCTTC. It encodes CSAPSGRDYTF.

V gene TRBV15 combines with J gene TRBJ1-5; TRBD1 is a possible D gene (5 bases). The V end lost 4 bases, the J end lost 0 bases, and 13 bases lay between the germline ends. The CDR3 is made up of 16 amino acids. CDR1 is LNHNV and CDR2 is YYDKDF in the germline V gene (reference sequence). In nucleotides, the CDR3 is TGTGCCACCAGCACCCCCAGGGTTTATAGCAATCAGCCCCAGCATTTT. Translating gives CATSTPRVYSNQPQHF.

This chain links TRBV7-9 with TRBJ2-7, with 10 bases identical to TRBD2. From germline, CDR1 is SEHNR and CDR2 FQNEAQ (reference sequence). V gave up 0 bases and J gave up 3 bases; unmatched junction bases: 8. The CDR3 totals 17 residues. CDR3 region: CASSLALRTSGRYEQYF. The CDR3 nucleotides read TGTGCCAGCAGCTTAGCGCTCCGGACTAGCGGCCGCTACGAGCAGTACTTC.

The rearrangement links TRBV14 to TRBJ2-1; TRBD2 matches at 13 bases. V trimming: 5 bases; J trimming: 6 bases; junction bases outside the gene matches: 10. Germline V gene lookup returns CDR1 SGHDN and CDR2 FVKESK. There are 17 residues in the CDR3. CDR3 nucleotide sequence: TGTGCCAGCAGCTACAGACTAGCGGGAGGATCTGGCAATGAGCAGTTCTTC. It encodes CASSYRLAGGSGNEQFF.

V gene TRBV7-2 combines with J gene TRBJ1-4; 11 bases map to TRBD1. With V trimmed by 5 bases and J by 7 bases, 0 bases remained unmatched. Per germline, CDR1 SGHTA and CDR2 FQGNSA. The CDR3 length is 13 residues. The CDR3 loop is CASSGTGGEKLFF. The CDR3 region has the DNA TGTGCCAGCAGCGGGACAGGGGGTGAAAAACTGTTTTTT.

The chain uses TRBV29-1 and TRBJ2-3; 13 bases align to TRBD2. CDR1 is SQVTM and CDR2 is ANQGSEA in the germline V gene. V was pared by 5 bases and J by 5 bases, with 7 bases of the junction left unmatched. The CDR3 covers 15 residues. The CDR3 region is CSVSPGLAGRDTQYF. The CDR3 bases are TGCAGCGTTTCGCCGGGACTAGCGGGAAGAGATACGCAGTATTTT.

The chain carries TRBV4-1 and TRBJ2-5; TRBD2 matches at 13 bases. This CDR3 region has 15 residues. The V gene end was trimmed by 5 bases and the J gene end by 5 bases; junction bases not matched to a gene: 5. The V gene's germline CDR1 is MGHRA and CDR2 YSYEKL. CDR3 coding DNA: TGCGCCAGCAGCGACGGACTAGCGGGAGATGAGACCCAGTACTTC. Translation: CASSDGLAGDETQYF.

The rearrangement links TRBV14 to TRBJ2-1; no definite D call. CDR3 length: 14 amino acids. Germline assignment: CDR1 SGHDN and CDR2 FVKESK. The ends were cut back, 7 bases at V and 0 bases at J, with 10 bases in the middle. The DNA for the CDR3 is TGTGCCAGCAAGAGGTCAAGCTCCTACAATGAGCAGTTCTTC. It specifies CASKRSSSYNEQFF.

The genes are TRBV28 and TRBJ1-1, with D possibly matching TRBD1 (5 bases). The ends were cut back, 7 bases at V and 3 bases at J, with 15 bases in the middle. Germline V gene data show CDR1 as MDHEN and CDR2 as SYDVKM. CDR3 length: 14 amino acids. In DNA form, the CDR3 reads TGTGCCAGCACCCAAGACAGTGCGGACACTGAAGCTTTCTTT. This sequence encodes CASTQDSADTEAFF. Variable domain in full (rest from reference TRBV28 and TRBJ1-1): DVKVTQSSRYLVKRTGEKVFLECVQDMDHENMFWYRQDPGLGLRLIYFSYDVKMKEKGDIPEGYSVSREKKERFSLILESASTNQTSMYLCASTQDSADTEAFFGQGTRLTVV.

This clone came up once. The chain joins TRBV5-1 to TRBJ2-5; TRBD1 agrees at 10 bases. The CDR3 is made up of 15 amino acids. The germline V gene encodes CDR1 SGHRS and CDR2 YFSETQ. V was clipped by 2 bases and J by 2 bases; unmatched bases: 3. For the CDR3, the DNA is TGCGCCAGCAGCTTTAGGACAGGGGGACAAGAGACCCAGTACTTC. Its translation: CASSFRTGGQETQYF.

The chain is built from TRBV14 and TRBJ2-5; tentatively, D is TRBD2 (6 bases). Per the germline V gene, CDR1 is SGHDN and CDR2 is FVKESK. The CDR3 covers 18 residues. Trimming removed 0 bases from V and 6 bases from J, with 23 bases in between. For the CDR3, the DNA is TGTGCCAGCAGCCAAGACCACGACTGGCGGGGACTTCGGAAGACCCAGTACTTC. Amino acid sequence: CASSQDHDWRGLRKTQYF. Combining the CDR3 with reference TRBV14 and TRBJ2-5 gives the whole variable domain EAGVTQFPSHSVIEKGQTVTLRCDPISGHDNLYWYRRVMGKEIKFLLHFVKESKQDESGMPNNRFLAERTGGTYSTLKVQPAELEDSGVYFCASSQDHDWRGLRKTQYFGPGTRLLVL.

The chain carries TRBV6-5 and TRBJ2-6; no clear D gene. Germline V gene sequence: CDR1 MNHEY, CDR2 SVGAGI. V was trimmed by 4 bases and J by 0 bases, leaving 10 bases between them. The CDR3 length is 16 residues. In nucleotides, the CDR3 is TGTGCCAGCAGTTCCTTAGCCGGCTCTGGGGCCAACGTCCTGACTTTC. This encodes CASSSLAGSGANVLTF.

The rearrangement joins TRBV4-3 to TRBJ2-1; D is tentatively TRBD1 or TRBD2 (5 bases each). V lost 3 bases, J lost 3 bases, and 12 bases lay in between. This CDR3 has 15 amino acids. Germline loops: CDR1 LGHNA, CDR2 YSLEER. In nucleotides, the CDR3 is TGCGCCAGCAGCCATCGAGGGACCAACTACAATGAGCAGTTCTTC. Translated, it gives CASSHRGTNYNEQFF.

The V and J genes are TRBV20-1 and TRBJ2-5; no definite D call. Germline values: CDR1 DFQATT, CDR2 SNEGSKA (reference sequence). The ends were cut back, 5 bases at V and 5 bases at J, with 9 bases in the middle. This CDR3 has 11 amino acids. CDR3 loop: CSACGVETQYF. The CDR3 nucleotides are TGCAGTGCTTGTGGGGTGGAGACCCAGTACTTC.

The J gene is TRBJ2-7, the V gene TRBV11-2, with TRBD2 matching 10 bases. V shed 5 bases, J shed 6 bases, and the junction held 10 bases outside the gene matches. Germline values: CDR1 SGHAT, CDR2 FQNNGV. The CDR3 has 15 residues. The CDR3 nucleotides read TGTGCCAGCAGCGCCCGGCTAGCGGGAGTTCCCGAGCAGTACTTC. Protein product: CASSARLAGVPEQYF.

This clone showed up just a few times. CDR3 DNA: TGCGCCAGCAGCTTGGATCTGACCTCGGCTGGAAACACCATATATTTT. The encoded protein is CASSLDLTSAGNTIYF. The chain combines TRBV5-1 with TRBJ1-3; D unresolved. Germline assignment: CDR1 SGHRS and CDR2 YFSETQ. V was clipped by 0 bases and J by 2 bases, with 12 bases between them. CDR3 length: 16 residues.

The CDR3 sequence is CASSPRSLNTEAFF. CDR3 nucleotides: TGTGCCAGCTCACCGCGCAGCCTGAACACTGAAGCTTTCTTT. The chain uses TRBV18 and TRBJ1-1; D unclear. Germline V CDR1 and CDR2: KGHSH, LQKENI. This CDR3 is built from 14 residues. Trimming cost V 3 bases and J 0 bases, with 8 bases left between them. The variable domain in full, with the rest retrieved from reference TRBV18 and TRBJ1-1, is NAGVMQNPRHLVRRRGQEARLRCSPMKGHSHVYWYRQLPEEGLKFMVYLQKENIIDESGMPKERFSAEFPKEGPSILRIQQVVRGDSAAYFCASSPRSLNTEAFFGQGTRLTVV.

The chain couples TRBV20-1 to TRBJ2-3; a possible D gene is TRBD2 (5 bases). Trimming took 3 bases from V and 9 from J, leaving 10 bases between them. This CDR3 is built from 11 residues. The germline V gene encodes CDR1 DFQATT and CDR2 SNEGSKA (reference sequence). CDR3 residues: CSARVTGTQYF. The CDR3 DNA reads as TGCAGTGCTAGGGTCACGGGAACGCAGTATTTT.

V is TRBV19 and J is TRBJ1-2; D call uncertain. The CDR3 covers 14 residues. Germline lookup yields CDR1 LNHDA and CDR2 SQIVND (reference sequence). The V end was cut by 7 bases, the J end by 4 bases, with 16 bases between. CDR3 residues: CASTMGDPIYGYTF. In DNA, the CDR3 is TGTGCCAGTACCATGGGAGATCCGATCTATGGCTACACCTTC.

Concerning this clone: Additional DNA sequences in this sample encode the identical CDR3. The chain joins TRBV5-1 to TRBJ2-5; D gene unclear. V shed 2 bases and J shed 1 base, with 3 bases lying between them. The CDR3 contains 12 residues. Germline V gene sequence: CDR1 SGHRS, CDR2 YFSETQ. This CDR3 reads CASSFTQETQYF. In DNA, the CDR3 is TGCGCCAGCAGCTTTACCCAAGAGACCCAGTACTTC. Looking up the rest from reference TRBV5-1 and TRBJ2-5 gives the full variable domain: KAGVTQTPRYLIKTRGQQVTLSCSPISGHRSVSWYQQTPGQGLQFLFEYFSETQRNKGNFPGRFSGRQFSNSRSEMNVSTLELGDSALYLCASSFTQETQYFGPGTRLLVL.

This sequence joins TRBV5-1 and TRBJ2-5, with no clear D. V was cut by 1 base and J by 5 bases, with 12 bases left in between. Germline V gene lookup returns CDR1 SGHRS and CDR2 YFSETQ. CDR3 length: 14 amino acids. The CDR3 region is CASSLRSPIETQYF. The CDR3 bases are TGCGCCAGCAGCTTGAGGTCCCCCATTGAGACCCAGTACTTC.

The chain combines TRBV7-8 with TRBJ2-5, with 7 bases aligning to TRBD1. Losses at the gene ends were 5 bases for V and 5 bases for J; bases not matched to a gene: 5. CDR1 SGHVS and CDR2 FQNEAQ come from the germline V gene. The length of the CDR3 is 13 residues. In DNA form, the CDR3 reads TGTGCCAGCAGCCTACAGGGGAAGGAGACCCAGTACTTC. As protein: CASSLQGKETQYF.

As regards this clone: Other DNA sequences of this sample code for an identical CDR3. This rearrangement joins TRBV5-8 to TRBJ2-2; D not certain. The germline gives CDR1 SGHTS, CDR2 YDEGEE. The length of the CDR3 is 11 residues. The ends were cut back, 4 bases at V and 4 bases at J, with 2 bases in the middle. CDR3: CASSRTGELFF. The CDR3 nucleotides are TGTGCCAGCAGCCGCACCGGGGAGCTGTTTTTT.